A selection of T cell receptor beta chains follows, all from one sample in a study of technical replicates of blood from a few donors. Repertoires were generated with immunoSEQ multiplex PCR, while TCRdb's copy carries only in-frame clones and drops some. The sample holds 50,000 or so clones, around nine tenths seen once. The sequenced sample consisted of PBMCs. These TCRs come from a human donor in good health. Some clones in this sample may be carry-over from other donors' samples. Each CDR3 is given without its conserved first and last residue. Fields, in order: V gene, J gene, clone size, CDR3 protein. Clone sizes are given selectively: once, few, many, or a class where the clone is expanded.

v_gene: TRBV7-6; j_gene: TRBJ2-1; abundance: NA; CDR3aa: ASSMIWGQGQTYNEQF
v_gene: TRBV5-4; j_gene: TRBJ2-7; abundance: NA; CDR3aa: ASSLDRDSSYEQY
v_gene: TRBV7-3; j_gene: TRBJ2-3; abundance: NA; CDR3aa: ASSTGTSPKAY
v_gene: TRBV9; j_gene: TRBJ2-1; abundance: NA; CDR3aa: ASSPREGTFIYNEQF
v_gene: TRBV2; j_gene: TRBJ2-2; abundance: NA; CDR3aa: ASRQGEDGELF
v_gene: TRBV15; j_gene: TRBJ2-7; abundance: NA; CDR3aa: ATSRVLAGYEQY
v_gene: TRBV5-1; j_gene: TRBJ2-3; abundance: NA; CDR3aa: ASIEGGGSFTDTQY
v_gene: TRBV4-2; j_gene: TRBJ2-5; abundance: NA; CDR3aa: ASSQVALQETQY
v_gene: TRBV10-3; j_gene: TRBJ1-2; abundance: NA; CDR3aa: AISESTGAYGYT
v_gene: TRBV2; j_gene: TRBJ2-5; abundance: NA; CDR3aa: ASKEASGLGETQY
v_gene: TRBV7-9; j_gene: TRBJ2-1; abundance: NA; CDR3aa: ASSLRGSYNEQF
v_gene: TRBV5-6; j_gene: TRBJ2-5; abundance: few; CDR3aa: ASSETSVQETQY